Below are 29 T cell receptor beta chains sequenced from a single sample in a study of blood T cell repertoires in COVID-19. Data came from immunoSEQ multiplex PCR; TCRdb stores just in-frame clones and leaves some out. The sample has around 100,000 clones, 85% seen once; the top ten hold 1.5% to 2%. The specimen was peripheral blood. These receptors originate from a woman in her sixties or seventies with active or convalescent COVID-19.

The chain has TRBV30 and TRBJ1-2, with D perhaps TRBD1 (6 bases). CDR1 and CDR2 (germline): GTSNPN, SVGIG (reference sequence). The CDR3 sequence is 13 residues long. In nucleotides, the CDR3 is TGTGTTTCAGGGGCAGGGTTAAACTATGGCTACACCTTC. As protein: CVSGAGLNYGYTF.

The chain couples TRBV19 to TRBJ2-5; D might be TRBD2 (6 bases). Germline-derived CDR1 and CDR2 are LNHDA and SQIVND (reference sequence). CDR3 length equals 13 residues. The V end lost 4 bases, the J end lost 5 bases, and 11 bases lay between the germline ends. CDR3 coding DNA: TGTGCCAGTAGTAGCGGGACTTTTGAGACCCAGTACTTC. Its translation is CASSSGTFETQYF.

The chain couples TRBV11-3 to TRBJ2-2; TRBD1 might be the D (6 bases). The ends were cut back, 5 bases at V and 6 bases at J, with 10 bases in the middle. Germline CDR1 reads SGHNT; CDR2 reads YENEEA. This CDR3 is 13 amino acids long. This chain's CDR3 is CASSLQGSGELFF. Here the CDR3 DNA reads TGTGCCAGCAGCCTACAGGGATCCGGGGAGCTGTTTTTT. Complete variable domain (other parts from reference TRBV11-3 and TRBJ2-2): EAGVVQSPRYKIIEKKQPVAFWCNPISGHNTLYWYLQNLGQGPELLIRYENEEAVDDSQLPKDRFSAERLKGVDSTLKIQPAELGDSAVYLCASSLQGSGELFFGEGSRLTVL.

This chain joins TRBV12-3 or TRBV12-4 and TRBJ1-5; 9 bases match TRBD1. V dropped 5 bases and J dropped 5; count of bases not matched to a gene: 1. The CDR3 extends over 13 amino acids. The CDR3 nucleotides are TGTGCCAGCAGTCGGGACAGGGATCAGCCCCAGCATTTT. Amino acids: CASSRDRDQPQHF.

This clone was seen just once. The rearrangement joins TRBV6-6 to TRBJ1-1, with D tentatively TRBD1 (6 bases). The CDR3 runs to 16 residues. Germline V lookup: CDR1 MNHNY, CDR2 SVGAGI (reference sequence). The V end was cut by 6 bases, the J end by 0 bases, with 17 bases between. The CDR3 reads CASSHVRTGLNTEAFF. The CDR3 region has the DNA TGTGCCAGCAGCCACGTGCGCACAGGGTTGAACACTGAAGCTTTCTTT.

The chain combines TRBV14 with TRBJ1-6; D is uncertain. The V gene lost 6 bases and the J gene lost 14 bases, with 14 bases spanning the gap. CDR1 and CDR2 (germline): SGHDN, FVKESK. The CDR3 sequence is 12 residues long. The CDR3 sequence is CASSRTDWALHF. The CDR3 nucleotides read TGTGCCAGCAGTCGGACTGATTGGGCCCTCCACTTT. The complete variable domain, with remaining parts taken from reference TRBV14 and TRBJ1-6, reads EAGVTQFPSHSVIEKGQTVTLRCDPISGHDNLYWYRRVMGKEIKFLLHFVKESKQDESGMPNNRFLAERTGGTYSTLKVQPAELEDSGVYFCASSRTDWALHFGNGTRLTVT.

V and J are TRBV7-9 and TRBJ1-1; a weak D match, TRBD1 (6 bases). From germline, CDR1 is SEHNR and CDR2 FQNEAQ (reference sequence). CDR3 length: 13 amino acids. Trimming took 7 bases from V and 2 from J, leaving 11 bases between them. This CDR3 reads CASIGQSNTEAFF. The CDR3 nucleotides are TGTGCCAGCATCGGACAGAGTAACACTGAAGCTTTCTTT.

The chain is built from TRBV10-3 and TRBJ1-4, with TRBD1 matching 7 bases. There are 12 residues in the CDR3. Germline trimming cut 0 bases from V and 14 bases from J; bases unmatched to any gene: 3. The V gene's germline CDR1 is ENHRY and CDR2 SYGVKD. The CDR3, as DNA: TGTGCCATCAGTGAGTCGGTGACAGGGCTGTTTTTT. Its protein product is CAISESVTGLFF.

A remark on this clone: A read error may account for a junction end that differs from germline. The chain uses TRBV5-6 and TRBJ1-2; 9 bases are shared with TRBD1. This CDR3 comprises 16 residues. The germline CDR1 and CDR2 sequences are SGHDT and YYEEEE. CDR3 loop: CASRLGLGTGHYGYTF. DNA for the CDR3: TGTGCCAGCAGGTTGGGACTGGGGACAGGGCACTATGGCTACACCTTC. Looking up the rest from reference TRBV5-6 and TRBJ1-2 gives the full variable domain: DAGVTQSPTHLIKTRGQQVTLRCSPKSGHDTVSWYQQALGQGPQFIFQYYEEEERQRGNFPDRFSGHQFPNYSSELNVNALLLGDSALYLCASRLGLGTGHYGYTFGSGTRLTVV.

The genes are TRBV28 and TRBJ2-2; D perhaps matches TRBD1 (6 bases). This CDR3 comprises 15 residues. Germline values: CDR1 MDHEN, CDR2 SYDVKM. V lost 7 bases and J lost 0, with 12 bases in between. The CDR3 sequence: CASTSAGANTGELFF. The CDR3 DNA sequence: TGTGCCAGCACCTCGGCAGGGGCGAACACCGGGGAGCTGTTTTTT.

This chain connects TRBV9 to TRBJ2-3; 14 bases map to TRBD2. CDR3 length equals 18 residues. The ends lost 4 bases at V and 0 bases at J; junction bases unmatched: 7. The germline gives CDR1 SGDLS, CDR2 YYNGEE. CDR3 residues: CASSPRTSGRPSTDTQYF. The CDR3 DNA follows: TGTGCCAGCAGCCCCCGGACTAGCGGGAGGCCTAGCACAGATACGCAGTATTTT.

The rearrangement uses TRBV6-4 and TRBJ1-5; the D is unclear. V was trimmed by 10 bases and J by 6 bases, leaving 16 bases between them. The CDR3 length is 13 residues. The germline V gene encodes CDR1 MRHNA and CDR2 SNTAGT. As DNA, the CDR3 is TGTGCCACCCGAGAGGAAGAAGGTCAGCCCCAGCATTTT. Encoded protein: CATREEEGQPQHF.

This clone was observed a few times. This chain connects TRBV21-1 to TRBJ1-2; the DNA was not used to check the table's D call, TRBD1. TRBV21-1 is assigned pseudogene status. This CDR3 has 17 residues. This CDR3 reads CASSKRGSGTINYGYTF. In nucleotides, the CDR3 is TGTGCCAGCAGCAAAAGGGGGAGTGGGACAATTAACTATGGCTACACCTTC.

The V call is TRBV14, the J call TRBJ1-2, with 7 bases identical to TRBD1. The CDR3 has 14 amino acids. J lost 4 bases, V lost 5 bases, and 7 bases had no gene match. Germline V gene sequence: CDR1 SGHDN, CDR2 FVKESK. The CDR3: CASSSGQNIYGYTF. The DNA for the CDR3 is TGTGCCAGCAGCTCGGGACAGAATATCTATGGCTACACCTTC.

The chain combines TRBV24-1 with TRBJ1-6; D possibly corresponds to TRBD1 (6 bases). Between the trimmed V and J ends, which lost 9 bases and 7 bases, there was a span of 15 bases. This CDR3 spans 14 amino acids. CDR1 is KGHDR, CDR2 SFDVKD, per germline. The CDR3 loop is CATQFGGDNSPLHF. For the CDR3, the DNA is TGTGCCACCCAGTTTGGGGGCGACAATTCACCCCTCCACTTT.

In DNA form, the CDR3 reads TGTGCCACCGGGCAGGGGAGCCCCTACGAGCAGTACTTC. Its protein is CATGQGSPYEQYF. The chain carries TRBV24-1 and TRBJ2-7; tentative D call: TRBD1 (6 bases). The CDR3 length is 13 residues. Between the trimmed V and J ends, which lost 9 bases and 2 bases, there was a span of 13 bases. Germline CDR1 reads KGHDR; CDR2 reads SFDVKD.

The chain couples TRBV5-1 to TRBJ2-3; 7 bases align to TRBD2. Germline loops: CDR1 SGHRS, CDR2 YFSETQ. Losses at the gene ends were 8 bases for V and 0 bases for J; bases not matched to a gene: 6. The CDR3 is 14 residues long. The CDR3 sequence: CASGAGTSTDTQYF. The CDR3 DNA sequence: TGCGCCAGTGGAGCGGGAACTAGCACAGATACGCAGTATTTT.

V gene TRBV7-2 combines with J gene TRBJ2-1; possible D gene TRBD1, 6 bases. Germline CDR1 and CDR2: SGHTA and FQGNSA. The ends were cut back, 4 bases at V and 0 bases at J, with 13 bases in the middle. CDR3 length equals 16 residues. Here the CDR3 DNA reads TGTGCCAGCAGCTCTGCCGGGACAATCTCCTACAATGAGCAGTTCTTC. Encoded protein: CASSSAGTISYNEQFF.

The chain recombines TRBV18 with TRBJ1-1, with a tentative D call TRBD1 (6 bases). This CDR3 is built from 15 residues. Per germline, CDR1 KGHSH and CDR2 LQKENI. V lost 2 bases to trimming and J lost 0 bases, with 10 bases between them. CDR3 sequence reads: CASSPMGTLNTEAFF. The CDR3 region has the DNA TGTGCCAGCTCACCAATGGGGACACTGAACACTGAAGCTTTCTTT.

The chain carries TRBV11-2 and TRBJ2-2, with TRBD1 identical over 9 bases. The CDR3 runs 17 residues. Germline CDR1 and CDR2: SGHAT and FQNNGV. With V trimmed by 0 bases and J by 5 bases, 7 bases remained unmatched. DNA for the CDR3: TGTGCCAGCAGCTTAGAAGGACAGGGGAGACGGACCGGGGAGCTGTTTTTT. Translation gives CASSLEGQGRRTGELFF.

The chain has TRBV7-2 and TRBJ2-7, with 9 bases aligning to TRBD1. J was trimmed by 4 bases and V by 3 bases; bases with no gene match: 7. Germline values: CDR1 SGHTA, CDR2 FQGNSA. The CDR3 is 15 amino acids. CDR3: CASSLVGQGPYEQYF. The CDR3, as DNA: TGTGCCAGCAGCTTGGTGGGACAGGGCCCTTACGAGCAGTACTTC.

The chain has TRBV9 and TRBJ2-3, with 10 bases matching TRBD2. The trim removed 0 bases at V and 2 bases at J, leaving 9 bases unmatched. The CDR3 length is 18 residues. CDR1 and CDR2 from the germline V gene are SGDLS and YYNGEE. CDR3 region: CASSVGGGAGGATDTQYF. The CDR3 bases are TGTGCCAGCAGCGTAGGAGGAGGAGCGGGGGGGGCCACAGATACGCAGTATTTT.

The chain links TRBV7-2 to TRBJ2-7, with 13 bases aligning to TRBD2. J lost 2 bases, V lost 5 bases, and 3 bases had no gene match. This CDR3 has 15 residues. Germline V gene data show CDR1 as SGHTA and CDR2 as FQGNSA. The CDR3 DNA reads as TGTGCCAGCAGCCTGGGACTAGCGGGGACCTACGAGCAGTACTTC. Translated, it gives CASSLGLAGTYEQYF. Full variable domain (remainder filled in from reference TRBV7-2 and TRBJ2-7): GAGVSQSPSNKVTEKGKDVELRCDPISGHTALYWYRQSLGQGLEFLIYFQGNSAPDKSGLPSDRFSAERTGGSVSTLTIQRTQQEDSAVYLCASSLGLAGTYEQYFGPGTRLTVT.

The chain combines TRBV11-2 with TRBJ2-3; 9 bases map to TRBD2. The J segment lost 2 bases and the V segment lost 5 bases, leaving 8 bases of the junction unmatched. This CDR3 is built from 16 residues. Germline V gene sequence: CDR1 SGHAT, CDR2 FQNNGV. The chain's CDR3 is CASSKTSGGLTDTQYF. Written as DNA, the CDR3 is TGTGCCAGCAGCAAGACTAGCGGAGGGCTCACAGATACGCAGTATTTT.

This chain connects TRBV5-6 to TRBJ1-3; TRBD1 might be the D (5 bases). The germline CDR1 and CDR2 sequences are SGHDT and YYEEEE. The CDR3 runs to 16 residues. Trimming removed 2 bases at V and 0 bases at J, with 12 bases between. The CDR3 DNA reads TGTGCCAGCAGCTTTAGGGGTTTGACCTCTGGAAACACCATATATTTT. Translating it yields CASSFRGLTSGNTIYF.

This clone turned up a few times. The gene calls are TRBV12-1 and TRBJ2-7; the listed D gene, TRBD1, was not tested against the DNA. TRBV12-1 is reported as a pseudogene. This CDR3 spans 15 amino acids. The CDR3 is CASSPPGQGTLEQYF. The CDR3 DNA is TGTGCCAGCAGCCCTCCGGGACAGGGAACTCTCGAGCAGTACTTC.

This chain connects TRBV9 to TRBJ2-5, with a possible D match to TRBD2 (6 bases). The CDR3 length is 16 residues. The ends were cut back, 0 bases at V and 5 bases at J, with 17 bases in the middle. The germline V gene encodes CDR1 SGDLS and CDR2 YYNGEE. The CDR3 bases are TGTGCCAGCAGCGTAGGGGGATCCCCGGGGGTGGAGACCCAGTACTTC. This gives the protein CASSVGGSPGVETQYF.

The V call is TRBV18, the J call TRBJ2-7, with TRBD2 as a possible D gene (5 bases). Germline CDR1 and CDR2: KGHSH and LQKENI. CDR3 length: 16 residues. V lost 4 bases and J 0 bases, leaving 16 bases between the germline ends. CDR3 bases: TGTGCCAGCTCACTATATGGCCAGGCGGGCTCCTACGAGCAGTACTTC. This gives the protein CASSLYGQAGSYEQYF.

V gene TRBV9 combines with J gene TRBJ1-2, with D possibly matching TRBD1 (6 bases). In germline, CDR1 is SGDLS, CDR2 YYNGEE. V lost 4 bases and J 2 bases, leaving 18 bases between the germline ends. This CDR3 contains 16 residues. As DNA, the CDR3 is TGTGCCAGCAGCCCAGGTGGGGGCGAGGCGAACTATGGCTACACCTTC. This encodes CASSPGGGEANYGYTF.